The 5 T cell receptor beta chains listed next were all sequenced from one sample in a study of PD-L1 blockade in urothelial cancer listed by TCRdb under 2017. Library prep was done by the immunoSEQ multiplex PCR assay. TCRdb stores this immuneACCESS table with in-frame sequences only. Part of the clones is absent; in the studies checked, under half of the shortfall reflects unresolved V genes, and no reason is known for the rest. This sample gives over 14,000 clones in total; over 75% of them show up just once. Approximately 14% of the sample lies in the top ten. The input for sequencing was PBMCs, taken around atezolizumab (anti-PD-L1) treatment. The source is a man between 65 and 80 years old with urothelial cancer.

V and J are TRBV5-1 and TRBJ2-1; 7 nucleotides agree with TRBD2. Losses at the gene ends were 0 bases for V and 8 bases for J; bases not matched to a gene: 8. CDR1 is SGHRS, CDR2 YFSETQ, per germline. The CDR3 loop spans 15 amino acids. CDR3 in amino acids: CASSLDAGGFYEQFF. The CDR3 nucleotides are TGCGCCAGCAGCTTGGATGCCGGGGGGTTTTATGAGCAGTTCTTC.

J is TRBJ2-1 and V is TRBV5-4; 12 nucleotides align to TRBD2. V was pared by 6 bases and J by 4 bases, with 5 bases of the junction left unmatched. The germline gives CDR1 SGHNT, CDR2 YYREEE (reference sequence). The CDR3 consists of 15 residues. In DNA, the CDR3 is TGTGCCAGCATGACTAGCGGGGGCCTATACAATGAGCAGTTCTTC. Translated, it gives CASMTSGGLYNEQFF.

The V call is TRBV28, the J call TRBJ2-7; 9 bases are shared with TRBD1. The germline gives CDR1 MDHEN, CDR2 SYDVKM. The CDR3 spans 15 residues. V was pared by 5 bases and J by 6 bases, with 11 bases of the junction left unmatched. The CDR3, as DNA: TGTGCCAGCAGTACCTTGGGACAGGGTAAGGGCGAGCAGTACTTC. It is translated as CASSTLGQGKGEQYF. Variable domain in full (rest from reference TRBV28 and TRBJ2-7): DVKVTQSSRYLVKRTGEKVFLECVQDMDHENMFWYRQDPGLGLRLIYFSYDVKMKEKGDIPEGYSVSREKKERFSLILESASTNQTSMYLCASSTLGQGKGEQYFGPGTRLTVT.

The chain recombines TRBV5-1 with TRBJ2-6; D not resolved. The ends were cut back, 0 bases at V and 0 bases at J, with 13 bases in the middle. The CDR3 has 18 residues. In germline, CDR1 is SGHRS, CDR2 YFSETQ. The CDR3: CASSLGRWALSGANVLTF. The CDR3 nucleotides are TGCGCCAGCAGCTTGGGACGGTGGGCACTCTCTGGGGCCAACGTCCTGACTTTC.

This sequence joins TRBV6-5 and TRBJ1-1; 8 bases map to TRBD1. V lost 2 bases to trimming and J lost 1 base; unmatched junction nucleotides: 6. The length of the CDR3 is 16 residues. From germline, CDR1 is MNHEY and CDR2 SVGAGI. CDR3 in amino acids: CASSYRTGRKNTEAFF. CDR3 coding DNA: TGTGCCAGCAGTTACAGGACAGGGCGGAAGAACACTGAAGCTTTCTTT.